These 3 T cell receptor beta chains were sequenced from one sample in a study of T cell responses to AZD1222 COVID-19 vaccine. Generated by immunoSEQ multiplex PCR, the TCRdb table keeps only in-frame clones and is missing some. The data hold some 97,000 clones, with about 90% observed a single time. The sequencing here drew on peripheral blood, taken on day 0 of AZD1222 vaccination. These receptors originate from an adult in good health.

This rearrangement joins TRBV6-4 to TRBJ2-7, with TRBD2 identical over 11 bases. The trim removed 3 bases at V and 4 bases at J, leaving 5 bases unmatched. CDR3 length: 15 residues. Germline V CDR1 and CDR2: MRHNA, SNTAGT. The CDR3 DNA sequence: TGTGCCAGCAGTGAGAGGGCTAGCGGGAGGTACGAGCAGTACTTC. Its translation is CASSERASGRYEQYF.

The V call is TRBV2, the J call TRBJ2-6; no clear D gene. This CDR3 contains 15 residues. The germline gives CDR1 SNHLY, CDR2 FYNNEI. V lost 4 bases, J lost 2 bases, and 9 bases lay in between. CDR3 DNA sequence: TGTGCCAGCAGTGTTGGGTTCACTGGGGCCAACGTCCTGACTTTC. Its protein product is CASSVGFTGANVLTF.

V is TRBV10-2 and J is TRBJ2-7, with 10 bases matching TRBD1. The CDR3 loop spans 14 amino acids. Per germline, CDR1 WSHSY and CDR2 SAAADI. V was pared by 6 bases and J by 4 bases, with 6 bases of the junction left unmatched. CDR3 region: CASSPGTGVYEQYF. The DNA for the CDR3 is TGCGCCAGCAGCCCAGGGACAGGGGTGTACGAGCAGTACTTC.